These T cell receptor beta chains were read from a single sample in a study of T cell repertoires in cytomegalovirus infection. Their specific antigens are unknown. TCRdb passed the reads through MiXCR, listing each CDR3 protein once. This table has around 70,000 distinct CDR3 sequences, about 29% appearing once. Specimen: CD8+ T cells from cultured PBMCs, collected from culture after CMV antigen stimulation. These receptor sequences come from a human donor in good health (CMV status not recorded). Some clones in this sample may be carry-over from other donors' samples. Both conserved end residues are part of each CDR3. A D gene is named only where the DNA matches it firmly. Clone size appears in some rows only: once, few, many, or a class for an expanded clone.

cdr3_length	d_call	clone_size	v_call	j_call	cdr3_nt	cdr3_aa
13	NA	NA	TRBV27	TRBJ1-5	TGTGCCAGCAGTTTATCCTGGGAACAGCCCCAGCATTTT	CASSLSWEQPQHF
15	TRBD2	NA	TRBV18	TRBJ2-3	TGTGCCAGCTCACCAGCGAGCGGGGCAAGGGTTACGCAGTATTTT	CASSPASGARVTQYF
13	NA	NA	TRBV27	TRBJ1-1	TGTGCCAGCAGTTTAGGGGGTGCCACTGAAGCTTTCTTT	CASSLGGATEAFF
19	TRBD1	NA	TRBV23-1	TRBJ1-5	TGCGCCAGCAGTCAATCAATGAATGGGGACAGGGATAGCAATCAGCCCCAGCATTTT	CASSQSMNGDRDSNQPQHF
13	NA	NA	TRBV27	TRBJ2-3	TGTGCCAGCAGTTTCCTAGCCACAGATACGCAGTATTTT	CASSFLATDTQYF
18	TRBD1	many	TRBV7-2	TRBJ1-2	TGTGCCAGCAGCTTAGGCCGGGCAGGGGGAAATTATAACTATGGCTACACCTTC	CASSLGRAGGNYNYGYTF
14	TRBD2	NA	TRBV19	TRBJ2-7	TGTGCCAGTAGCGCTAGCGGGAGCTCCTACGAGCAGTACTTC	CASSASGSSYEQYF
15	TRBD1	NA	TRBV7-9	TRBJ2-7	TGTGCCAGCAGTCTGTCGGGACAGGAATTCTACGAGCAGTACTTC	CASSLSGQEFYEQYF
18	TRBD1	many	TRBV7-9	TRBJ2-2	TGTGCCAGCAGCTTGTCGGGCCAAGGGACAGGGAACACCGGGGAGCTGTTTTTT	CASSLSGQGTGNTGELFF
15	TRBD1	once	TRBV13	TRBJ1-1	TGTGCCAGCAGCCTTAGACAGGGGATGAACACTGAAGCTTTCTTT	CASSLRQGMNTEAFF
15	TRBD1	NA	TRBV11-2	TRBJ1-2	TGTGCCAGCAGCTTCTCGGACAGGGTTAACTATGGCTACACCTTC	CASSFSDRVNYGYTF
13	NA	many	TRBV20-1	TRBJ2-7	TGCAGTGCTAGGGGGGACCTCAACTACGAGCAGTACTTC	CSARGDLNYEQYF
10	NA	few	TRBV24-1	TRBJ1-5	TGTGCCCCGATCCAGTGGCCCCAGCATTTT	CAPIQWPQHF
15	NA	many	TRBV7-2	TRBJ2-3	TGTGCCAGCAGCCCACTAGTTACCCTCACAGATACGCAGTATTTT	CASSPLVTLTDTQYF
16	TRBD1	NA	TRBV7-2	TRBJ1-4	TGTGCCAGCACCGATGGGACAGGGGGCGTTGGTGAAAAACTGTTTTTT	CASTDGTGGVGEKLFF
12	NA	many	TRBV5-6	TRBJ2-2	TGTGCCAGCAGGCGATGGGTCGGGGAGCTGTTTTTT	CASRRWVGELFF
12	NA	NA	TRBV6-1	TRBJ1-5	TGTGCCAGCACCGATAGGAGTCAGCCCCAGCATTTT	CASTDRSQPQHF
16	TRBD1	NA	TRBV5-8	TRBJ2-3	TGTGCCAGCAGCTTTGCCCGGGACAGGAGCACAGATACGCAGTATTTT	CASSFARDRSTDTQYF
14	NA	NA	TRBV4-1	TRBJ1-2	TGCGCCAGCAGCCACGAAGGCCGAGGCTATGGCTACACCTTC	CASSHEGRGYGYTF
15	TRBD2	NA	TRBV19	TRBJ2-7	TGTGCCAGTAGTATTCGGACAGACGGACTAGCGGAGCAGTACTTC	CASSIRTDGLAEQYF
13	NA	few	TRBV11-2	TRBJ2-5	TGTGCCAGCAGCCCAGAGGTACAAGAGACCCAGTACTTC	CASSPEVQETQYF
12	NA	NA	TRBV10-2	TRBJ1-1	TGCGCCAGCAGTGAGTCGACGGCTGAAGCTTTCTTT	CASSESTAEAFF
17	NA	few	TRBV6-5	TRBJ1-1	TGTGCCAGCAGTTACTCGGGGCCAGGGGATAAGGGCACTGAAGCTTTCTTT	CASSYSGPGDKGTEAFF
11	NA	once	TRBV3-1	TRBJ2-7	TGTGCCAGCAGCCAACTGGGCGAGCAGTACTTC	CASSQLGEQYF
14	NA	NA	TRBV19	TRBJ1-5	TGTGCCAGTAGTATAGACGGGGGGGATCAGCCCCAGCATTTT	CASSIDGGDQPQHF
15	TRBD2	NA	TRBV6-1	TRBJ2-7	TGTGCCAGCAGCGCCGGACTAGCGGCGACCTACGAGCAGTACTTC	CASSAGLAATYEQYF
18	NA	NA	TRBV15	TRBJ1-3	TGTGCCACCAGCAGAGATGGATCGGAGCCTCCGGCAGGAAACACCATATATTTT	CATSRDGSEPPAGNTIYF
16	NA	NA	TRBV6-5	TRBJ2-7	TGTGCCAGCAGTTACTCTGCCTCAGGGAGCTCCTACGAGCAGTACTTC	CASSYSASGSSYEQYF
15	NA	few	TRBV12-3/TRBV12-4	TRBJ1-5	TGTGCCAGCAGTGAGGGCGGCTATAGCAATCAGCCCCAGCATTTT	CASSEGGYSNQPQHF
13	TRBD1	NA	TRBV29-1	TRBJ1-2	TGCAGCTCCACTCCGGGACAGGGATTGGGCTACACCTTC	CSSTPGQGLGYTF
16	NA	NA	TRBV20-1	TRBJ1-1	TGCAGTGCTGAAAGTAGACCCAGGAGGATGAACACTGAAGCTTTCTTT	CSAESRPRRMNTEAFF
17	TRBD2	NA	TRBV9	TRBJ2-1	TGTGCCAGCAGCGGGGGGGGACTAGCGGGAGTGGGTGATGAGCAGTTCTTC	CASSGGGLAGVGDEQFF
19	NA	many	TRBV11-1	TRBJ2-6	TGTGCCAGCAGCTTAGCTTCGAGCGTCAGCCCTTCTGGGGCCAACGTCCTGACTTTC	CASSLASSVSPSGANVLTF
13	NA	NA	TRBV27	TRBJ1-6	TGTGCCAGCGCCCCGGGAGGCGGTTCACCCCTCCACTTT	CASAPGGGSPLHF
14	NA	NA	TRBV4-1	TRBJ1-3	TGCGCCAGCAGCCAAACGGAATCTGGAAACACCATATATTTT	CASSQTESGNTIYF
15	TRBD1	NA	TRBV7-6	TRBJ2-1	TGTGCCAGCAGCACCTGGACAGGGGCTTGGGATGAGCAGTTCTTC	CASSTWTGAWDEQFF
11	NA	few	TRBV7-9	TRBJ2-7	TGTGCCAGCAGCTTCACTGGCGAGCAGTACTTC	CASSFTGEQYF
14	NA	NA	TRBV11-2	TRBJ2-7	TGTGCCAGCAGCTTCGGTGGTCCTTCCTACGAGCAGTACTTC	CASSFGGPSYEQYF
15	TRBD2	NA	TRBV5-1	TRBJ2-7	TGCGCCAGCAGCTTGGAGGCGGGAGGGTTCTACGAGCAGTACTTC	CASSLEAGGFYEQYF
13	NA	many	TRBV30	TRBJ1-1	TGTGCCTGGTCCCACAGCGCGAACACTGAAGCTTTCTTT	CAWSHSANTEAFF
12	NA	NA	TRBV14	TRBJ2-2	TGTGCCAGCAGCCCGGGGACCGGGGAGCTGTTTTTT	CASSPGTGELFF
18	TRBD2	many	TRBV6-5	TRBJ2-3	TGTGCCAGCAGTTACTCGACGGTAGCGGGAAGGAGGGCAGATACGCAGTATTTT	CASSYSTVAGRRADTQYF
13	NA	few	TRBV27	TRBJ1-3	TGTGCCAGCAGTTCCCACTCTGGAAACACCATATATTTT	CASSSHSGNTIYF
17	NA	few	TRBV7-2	TRBJ2-3	TGTGCCAGCAGCTTAGAGGGCGGGATAACGGGAGTGGCTACGCAGTATTTT	CASSLEGGITGVATQYF
14	NA	NA	TRBV20-1	TRBJ1-5	TGCAGTGCTATTGGCGCCTCTAGCAATCAGCCCCAGCATTTT	CSAIGASSNQPQHF
17	TRBD2	few	TRBV2	TRBJ2-3	TGTGCCAGCAGTGAAGAACTAGCGGGAGCTAGCACAGATACGCAGTATTTT	CASSEELAGASTDTQYF
18	TRBD2	few	TRBV12-3/TRBV12-4	TRBJ2-1	TGTGCCAGCGGGGGGAAACTAGCGGGGGGACCCTCCTACAATGAGCAGTTCTTC	CASGGKLAGGPSYNEQFF
16	TRBD2	NA	TRBV3-1	TRBJ2-1	TGTGCCAGCAGCCAAGGAGCCCTAGCGGGGGGGGCTGAGCAGTTCTTC	CASSQGALAGGAEQFF
17	TRBD1	NA	TRBV4-3	TRBJ1-2	TGCGCCAGCAGCCAAGATGGAATCGGACAGGGAGGGGTAGGCTACACCTTC	CASSQDGIGQGGVGYTF
17	TRBD2	few	TRBV20-1	TRBJ2-1	TGCAGTGCTAGAGATTTCAGCGGGAGGGCCCAGGGCAATGAGCAGTTCTTC	CSARDFSGRAQGNEQFF
17	TRBD2	NA	TRBV13	TRBJ2-1	TGTGCCAGCAGCTTAGCACATACCGGACTAGTTAGGGATGAGCAGTTCTTC	CASSLAHTGLVRDEQFF
13	NA	NA	TRBV27	TRBJ1-2	TGTGCCAGCAGTTTAGCCAGGGACTATGGCTACACCTTC	CASSLARDYGYTF
13	NA	NA	TRBV6-8	TRBJ2-3	TGTGCCAGCAGTGGGGGGCCAGGAGATACGCAGTATTTT	CASSGGPGDTQYF
13	NA	few	TRBV6-2/TRBV6-3	TRBJ2-5	TGTGCCAGCAGTTACGAAGTCCAAGAGACCCAGTACTTC	CASSYEVQETQYF
14	NA	few	TRBV20-1	TRBJ2-2	TGCAGTGCTACGGGACTCCTAGACACCGGGGAGCTGTTTTTT	CSATGLLDTGELFF